These T cell receptor beta chains were read from a single sample in a study of shared clonotypes between healthy human individuals. Measured with immunoSEQ multiplex PCR; TCRdb has only the in-frame clones, and not every one. The profile covers a few million clones, with approximately 94% appearing a single time and 0.1% to 0.15% taken by the ten largest. The specimen was naive CD4+ T cells sorted from blood. The receptors shown here come from a man younger than 30 in good health. Each CDR3 is given with its conserved first and last residue. Fields, in order: CDR3 protein, CDR3 DNA, J gene, D gene, clone size, V gene. The D gene is left open where the match is weak. Only some rows state a clone size, as once, few, many or a class for expanded clones.

CASSAEGDTQYF	TGTGCCAGCAGTGCGGAGGGGGATACGCAGTATTTT	TRBJ2-3	.	.	TRBV6-1
CASSTPGQGDSEQYF	TGTGCCAGCAGTACCCCGGGACAGGGGGACAGCGAGCAGTACTTC	TRBJ2-7	TRBD1	.	TRBV28
CASSPGGRLNTEAFF	TGTGCCAGCAGCCCTGGCGGCAGGTTGAACACTGAAGCTTTCTTT	TRBJ1-1	.	.	TRBV11-3
CASSQEGSSYNEQFF	TGTGCCAGCAGCCAAGAAGGCAGCTCCTACAATGAGCAGTTCTTC	TRBJ2-1	.	.	TRBV7-2
CASSVVPDTYEQYF	TGTGCCAGCAGCGTAGTTCCGGATACCTACGAGCAGTACTTC	TRBJ2-7	.	.	TRBV9
CAGGTGTQYF	TGTGCAGGGGGGACGGGGACCCAGTACTTC	TRBJ2-5	.	.	TRBV2
CASSLGVRTNYGYTF	TGTGCCAGCAGTTTAGGGGTCAGGACTAACTATGGCTACACCTTC	TRBJ1-2	.	.	TRBV28
CASSRRTGRGQPQHF	TGTGCCAGCAGCCGAAGGACAGGGAGGGGACAGCCCCAGCATTTT	TRBJ1-5	TRBD1	.	TRBV6-5
CASTSGTWHEQFF	TGTGCCAGCACTAGCGGGACTTGGCATGAGCAGTTCTTC	TRBJ2-1	TRBD2	.	TRBV6-1
CASSSTPPDEQFF	TGTGCCAGCAGCTCGACCCCTCCCGATGAGCAGTTCTTC	TRBJ2-1	.	.	TRBV5-4
CASSESFARDRGRSNSPLHF	TGTGCCAGCAGTGAATCCTTCGCCCGGGACAGGGGGAGGAGCAATTCACCCCTCCACTTT	TRBJ1-6	TRBD1	.	TRBV2
CASSYHGTANTEAFF	TGTGCCAGCAGTTACCACGGGACAGCGAACACTGAAGCTTTCTTT	TRBJ1-1	TRBD1	.	TRBV6-6
CASSPRKQGDYGYTF	TGTGCCAGCAGCCCTCGAAAACAGGGGGACTATGGCTACACCTTC	TRBJ1-2	TRBD1	.	TRBV11-3
CASQDSRSPLHF	TGTGCCAGCCAGGACAGTAGATCACCCCTCCACTTT	TRBJ1-6	.	.	TRBV28
CASSLVTSDTGELFF	TGCGCCAGCAGCTTGGTAACTAGCGACACCGGGGAGCTGTTTTTT	TRBJ2-2	TRBD2	.	TRBV5-1
CAIGATDTQYF	TGTGCCATCGGGGCCACAGATACGCAGTATTTT	TRBJ2-3	.	.	TRBV10-3
CASSSQKGGYTF	TGTGCCAGCAGTTCGCAAAAGGGGGGCTACACCTTC	TRBJ1-2	.	.	TRBV28
CASAFYPTGGSGYTF	TGCGCCAGCGCCTTCTACCCGACAGGGGGCTCTGGCTACACCTTC	TRBJ1-2	TRBD1	.	TRBV10-2
CASTWTGNNYEQYF	TGTGCCAGCACCTGGACAGGGAACAACTACGAGCAGTACTTC	TRBJ2-7	TRBD1	once	TRBV6-1
CASSLGGVRDRYEQYF	TGTGCCAGCAGCTTAGGAGGAGTCAGGGATCGATACGAGCAGTACTTC	TRBJ2-7	.	.	TRBV7-8
CASSEGRTYNEQFF	TGTGCCAGCAGTGAGGGTAGGACATACAATGAGCAGTTCTTC	TRBJ2-1	.	once	TRBV2
CASRTGTYEQYF	TGTGCCAGCAGGACAGGTACCTACGAGCAGTACTTC	TRBJ2-7	.	.	TRBV6-5
CASSFRGADTQYF	TGTGCCAGCAGCTTTCGGGGGGCAGATACGCAGTATTTT	TRBJ2-3	TRBD2	.	TRBV11-3
CASSPRDIRTYEQYF	TGTGCCAGCTCACCCCGGGACATCCGAACCTACGAGCAGTACTTC	TRBJ2-7	.	once	TRBV18
CASSLAMIGVGQPQHF	TGTGCCAGCAGCTTAGCGATGATAGGGGTGGGTCAGCCCCAGCATTTT	TRBJ1-5	.	once	TRBV7-2
CAGAQGPQETQYF	TGTGCCGGCGCCCAAGGACCCCAAGAGACCCAGTACTTC	TRBJ2-5	.	.	TRBV27
CAWRTRTGLGEQFF	TGTGCCTGGAGGACCCGGACAGGGCTAGGTGAGCAGTTCTTC	TRBJ2-1	TRBD1	.	TRBV30